This TCR beta chain was retrieved from a study of response to subunit inactivated influenza vaccine. In TCRdb, the RT-PCR reads were re-called with MiXCR into one record per CDR3 protein. The data contain fewer than 700,000 distinct CDR3 sequences, around 13% of them singletons. Trimming at V came to 4 bases and at J to 1 base, leaving 11 bases not matched to a gene. The CDR3 is 17 residues long. The germline gives CDR1 SGHDT, CDR2 YYEEEE. The gene calls are TRBV5-6 and TRBJ2-4; 7 positions agree with TRBD2. This sequence was found in a man aged 45-65 years who received an inactivated influenza vaccine. Specimen: PBMCs from blood, collected roughly 45 days after vaccination. The CDR3 here is CASSRAGVDLAKNIQYF. For the CDR3, the DNA is TGTGCCAGCAGCAGGGCGGGGGTAGACTTGGCCAAAAACATTCAGTACTTC.